This TCR beta chain was profiled in a study of blood T cell repertoires in COVID-19. Across the study: Samples representing acute and convalescent COVID-19 were sourced from the United States, Italy and Spain. PBMCs, B-cell-depleted T cells, or T cells provided the cDNA or gDNA that made up the material.

The CDR3 is made up of 11 amino acids. Trimming cost V 2 bases and J 8 bases, with 8 bases left between them. CDR1 and CDR2 from the germline V gene are SGHNT and YYREEE (reference sequence). The method was immunoSEQ multiplex PCR; TCRdb's version includes in-frame clones alone and lacks a portion of them. This table has over 150,000 clones, roughly 84% appearing once. V and J are TRBV5-4 and TRBJ2-7; TRBD1 is a possible D gene (5 bases). The TCR was taken from a woman older than 75 with active or convalescent COVID-19. Specimen: peripheral blood. DNA for the CDR3: TGTGCCAGCAGCTTTAAGGACAAGCAGTACTTC. The encoded protein is CASSFKDKQYF. Variable domain in full (rest from reference TRBV5-4 and TRBJ2-7): ETGVTQSPTHLIKTRGQQVTLRCSSQSGHNTVSWYQQALGQGPQFIFQYYREEENGRGNFPPRFSGLQFPNYSSELNVNALELDDSALYLCASSFKDKQYFGPGTRLTVT.